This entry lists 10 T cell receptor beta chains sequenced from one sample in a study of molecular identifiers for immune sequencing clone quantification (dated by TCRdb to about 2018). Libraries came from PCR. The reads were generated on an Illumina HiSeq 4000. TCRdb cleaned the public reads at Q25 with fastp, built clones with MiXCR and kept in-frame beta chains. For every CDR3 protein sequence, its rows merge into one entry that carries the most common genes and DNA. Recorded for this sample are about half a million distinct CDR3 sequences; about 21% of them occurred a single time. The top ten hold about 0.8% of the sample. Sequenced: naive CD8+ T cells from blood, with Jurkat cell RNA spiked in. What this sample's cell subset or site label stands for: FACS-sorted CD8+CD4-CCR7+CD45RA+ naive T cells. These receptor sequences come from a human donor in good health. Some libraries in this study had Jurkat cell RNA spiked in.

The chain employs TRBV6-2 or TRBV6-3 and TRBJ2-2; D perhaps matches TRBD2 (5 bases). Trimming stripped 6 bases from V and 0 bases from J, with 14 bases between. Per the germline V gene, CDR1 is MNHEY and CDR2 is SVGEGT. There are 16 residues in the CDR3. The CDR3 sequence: CASSTYLGANTGELFF. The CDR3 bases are TGTGCCAGCAGCACCTACTTGGGAGCGAACACCGGGGAGCTGTTTTTT.

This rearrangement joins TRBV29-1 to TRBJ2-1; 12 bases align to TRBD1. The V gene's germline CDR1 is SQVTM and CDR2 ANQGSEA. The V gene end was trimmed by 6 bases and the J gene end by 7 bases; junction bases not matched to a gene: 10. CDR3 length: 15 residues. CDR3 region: CSVRDRGRLGNEQFF. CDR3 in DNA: TGCAGCGTACGGGACAGGGGGCGATTGGGGAATGAGCAGTTCTTC.

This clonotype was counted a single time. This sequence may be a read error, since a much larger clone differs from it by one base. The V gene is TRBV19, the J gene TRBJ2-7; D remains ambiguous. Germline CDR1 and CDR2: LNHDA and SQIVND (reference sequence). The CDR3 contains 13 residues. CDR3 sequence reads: CASSTSYTYEQCF. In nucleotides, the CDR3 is TGTGCCAGTAGTACCAGCTACACCTACGAGCAGTGCTTC.

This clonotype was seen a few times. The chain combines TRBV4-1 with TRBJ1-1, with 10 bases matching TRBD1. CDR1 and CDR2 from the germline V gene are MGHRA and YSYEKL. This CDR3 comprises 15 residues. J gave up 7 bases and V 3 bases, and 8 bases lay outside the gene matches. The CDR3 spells CASSHPGQGNIEAFF. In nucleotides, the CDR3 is TGCGCCAGCAGCCATCCGGGACAGGGGAATATTGAAGCTTTCTTT.

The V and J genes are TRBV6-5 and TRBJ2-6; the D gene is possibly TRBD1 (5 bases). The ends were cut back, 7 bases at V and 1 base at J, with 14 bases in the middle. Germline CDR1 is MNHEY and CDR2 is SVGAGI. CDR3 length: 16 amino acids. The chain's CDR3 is CASNEGHPSGANVLTF. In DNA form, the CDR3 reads TGTGCCAGCAACGAAGGACATCCATCTGGGGCCAACGTCCTGACTTTC.

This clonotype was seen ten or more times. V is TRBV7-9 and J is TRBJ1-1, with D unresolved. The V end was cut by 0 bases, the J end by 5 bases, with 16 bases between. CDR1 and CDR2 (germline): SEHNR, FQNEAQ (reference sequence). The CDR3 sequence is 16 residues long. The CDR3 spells CASSLAPGVWDTEAFF. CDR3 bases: TGTGCCAGCAGCTTAGCCCCTGGGGTTTGGGATACTGAAGCTTTCTTT.

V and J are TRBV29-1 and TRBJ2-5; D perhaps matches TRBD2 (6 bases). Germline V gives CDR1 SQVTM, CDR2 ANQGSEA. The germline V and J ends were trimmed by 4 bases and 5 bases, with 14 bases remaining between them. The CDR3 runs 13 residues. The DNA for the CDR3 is TGCAGCGTTGGTGGAGGGGAGGTTGAGACCCAGTACTTC. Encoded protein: CSVGGGEVETQYF.

For the CDR3, the DNA is TGTGCCAGCAGCCGCGGGGAAACAGGACAAGAGACCCAGTACTTC. Protein product: CASSRGETGQETQYF. This rearrangement joins TRBV9 to TRBJ2-5; D perhaps matches TRBD2 (6 bases). This CDR3 contains 15 residues. Germline V CDR1 and CDR2: SGDLS, YYNGEE. Deletions cut 4 bases from V and 2 bases from J, with 15 bases between.

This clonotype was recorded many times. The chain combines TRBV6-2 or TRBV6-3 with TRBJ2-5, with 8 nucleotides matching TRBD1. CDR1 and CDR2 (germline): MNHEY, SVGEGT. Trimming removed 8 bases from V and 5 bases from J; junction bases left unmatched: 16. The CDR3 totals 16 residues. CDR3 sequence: CASAPSGGRLEETQYF. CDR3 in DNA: TGTGCCAGCGCGCCTTCAGGGGGCCGCCTGGAGGAGACCCAGTACTTC.

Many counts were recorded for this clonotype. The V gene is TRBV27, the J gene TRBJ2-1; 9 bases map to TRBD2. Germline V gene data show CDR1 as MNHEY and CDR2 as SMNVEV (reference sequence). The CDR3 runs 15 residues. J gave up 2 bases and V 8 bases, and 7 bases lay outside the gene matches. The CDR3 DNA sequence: TGTGCCAGCGGAGAACTAGCGGGCCCCTACAATGAGCAGTTCTTC. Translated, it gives CASGELAGPYNEQFF.